The sequence of this T cell receptor beta chain was determined in a study of CD8+ T cells in alopecia areata. Findings of the study overall: For lesional scalp, especially alopecia totalis/universalis, clonality was higher than in normal scalp.

On this clone: The antigen is undetermined.

cDNA reverse transcribed from extracted RNA served as the sequencing template. The table came from immunoSEQ multiplex PCR; TCRdb's copy has only in-frame clones and leaves some out. There are 110,000 to 150,000 clones in the sample; roughly 60% occur only once, and roughly a third lies in the top ten. CDR3 length: 14 amino acids. V shed 0 bases, J shed 4 bases, and the junction held 1 base outside the gene matches. Germline V gene lookup returns CDR1 SGHDT and CDR2 YYEEEE. Sequenced sample: CD8+ T cells sorted from blood. The receptor was derived from a human donor in good health. The rearrangement joins TRBV5-6 to TRBJ2-7, with 10 positions matching TRBD2. CDR3 sequence: CASSLGTSGYEQYF. The CDR3 nucleotides are TGTGCCAGCAGCTTGGGGACTAGCGGATACGAGCAGTACTTC.